This T cell receptor (beta chain) was captured in a study of T cell responses to AZD1222 COVID-19 vaccine. Findings and caveats of the study: Reportedly, close to half of spike-specific TCRs are directed against unmutated variant regions. The span of vaccine-associated CD4 TCRs extended across spike, with dominance at 160-218 and 743-854.

As for this clone: Its antigen is undetermined.

Method: immunoSEQ multiplex PCR; TCRdb's copy keeps in-frame clones and lacks some. The table shows over 100,000 clones, with around 90% occurring only once. This CDR3 has 15 amino acids. In germline, CDR1 is MGHRA, CDR2 YSYEKL. Trimming took 1 base from V and 5 from J, leaving 14 bases between them. This TCR was sampled from an adult in good health. The rearrangement joins TRBV4-1 to TRBJ1-1; D not certain. The sample consisted of peripheral blood, taken on day 0 of MenACWY control vaccination. CDR3 region: CASSQVSPGWTEAFF. CDR3 bases: TGCGCCAGCAGCCAAGTCAGCCCGGGTTGGACTGAAGCTTTCTTT.